These T cell receptor beta chains were read from a single sample in a study of blood T cell repertoires in COVID-19. TCRdb's copy holds only in-frame clones and misses some; the assay was immunoSEQ multiplex PCR. The sample has 95,000 to 110,000 clones, roughly 90% seen once. Sequences were obtained from peripheral blood. The receptors shown here come from a woman aged 80 or older in a cohort sampled during active COVID-19. CDR3s include the opening cysteine and the closing phenylalanine or tryptophan. D genes are given only for firm matches. Rows give clone size only sometimes, using once, few, many, or a class for an expanded clone.

TRBJ2-2,TRBV5-4,TRBD2,.,CASTLAGEHGELFF,TGTGCCAGCACCCTAGCGGGGGAGCACGGGGAGCTGTTTTTT
TRBJ1-4,TRBV14,.,few,CASSHLPEKLFF,TGTGCCAGCAGCCATCTCCCTGAAAAACTGTTTTTT
TRBJ2-1,TRBV10-3,TRBD1,.,CAISESAGQGINEQFF,TGTGCCATCAGTGAGTCAGCCGGACAGGGAATTAATGAGCAGTTCTTC
TRBJ2-2,TRBV14,TRBD2,.,CASSPPGLAPGELFF,TGTGCCAGCAGCCCGCCGGGACTAGCTCCCGGGGAGCTGTTTTTT
TRBJ2-1,TRBV9,TRBD2,.,CASSVIGGSSYNEQFF,TGTGCCAGCAGCGTCATCGGCGGGAGCTCCTACAATGAGCAGTTCTTC
TRBJ2-3,TRBV3-1/TRBV3-2,.,.,CASSQSPLFDTQYF,TGTGCCAGCAGCCAATCCCCCCTCTTTGATACGCAGTATTTT
TRBJ2-1,TRBV11-3,TRBD1,.,CASSSGQGVTTDEQFF,TGTGCCAGCAGCTCCGGACAGGGGGTTACAACGGACGAGCAGTTCTTC
TRBJ1-1,TRBV5-6,.,.,CASSLGANTEAFF,TGTGCCAGCAGCTTGGGGGCGAACACTGAAGCTTTCTTT
TRBJ2-1,TRBV6-5,TRBD2,.,CASSKTSGKPSEQFF,TGTGCCAGCAGTAAGACTAGCGGGAAGCCCAGTGAGCAGTTCTTC
TRBJ2-7,TRBV7-6,.,.,CASSPVGGASYEQYF,TGTGCCAGCAGCCCAGTCGGCGGGGCTTCCTACGAGCAGTACTTC
TRBJ1-3,TRBV24-1,.,.,CASPRRSSGNTIYF,TGTGCCAGTCCCCGGCGGAGCTCTGGAAACACCATATATTTT
TRBJ1-4,TRBV5-1,TRBD1,.,CASSLAGRQGVNGEKLFF,TGCGCCAGCAGCTTGGCCGGGAGACAGGGGGTAAATGGTGAAAAACTGTTTTTT
TRBJ1-3,TRBV4-1,.,.,CASSRQDSGNTIYF,TGCGCCAGCAGCAGACAGGACTCTGGAAACACCATATATTTT
TRBJ2-7,TRBV19,.,.,CASRSEGTYEQYF,TGTGCCAGTAGATCCGAGGGAACCTACGAGCAGTACTTC
TRBJ2-1,TRBV19,TRBD1,.,CASRTGGSYNEQFF,TGTGCCAGTAGAACAGGGGGATCCTACAATGAGCAGTTCTTC
TRBJ1-5,TRBV28,.,.,CASSYARNDQPQHF,TGTGCCAGCAGTTACGCGAGAAACGATCAGCCCCAGCATTTT
TRBJ1-2,TRBV6-5,TRBD1,.,CASRTGDYGYTF,TGTGCCAGCAGGACAGGGGACTATGGCTACACCTTC
TRBJ2-5,TRBV19,.,.,CASTGSQETQYF,TGTGCCAGCACAGGATCTCAAGAGACCCAGTACTTC
TRBJ2-2,TRBV7-3,.,once,CASSFPGAARAGELFF,TGTGCCAGCAGCTTCCCAGGGGCCGCCAGGGCCGGGGAGCTGTTTTTT
TRBJ2-1,TRBV11-2,.,once,CASSASTGYPYNEQFF,TGTGCCAGCAGCGCGTCGACAGGCTACCCCTACAATGAGCAGTTCTTC
TRBJ2-7,TRBV5-6,.,.,CASSLGAGGEQYF,TGTGCCAGCAGCTTGGGGGCTGGGGGGGAGCAGTACTTC
TRBJ1-6,TRBV18,.,.,CASSPARGHNSPLHF,TGTGCCAGCTCACCAGCGCGGGGGCATAATTCACCCCTCCACTTT
TRBJ2-1,TRBV28,TRBD1,.,CAIPAGTGLYNEQFF,TGTGCCATACCCGCCGGGACAGGGCTATACAATGAGCAGTTCTTC
TRBJ2-1,TRBV3-1/TRBV3-2,TRBD2,.,CASSQGSGSSYNEQFF,TGTGCCAGCAGCCAAGGGAGCGGGAGCTCCTACAATGAGCAGTTCTTC
TRBJ1-4,TRBV10-3,TRBD1,.,CAISDFGGTGGEKLFF,TGTGCCATCAGTGATTTCGGGGGGACAGGGGGTGAAAAACTGTTTTTT
TRBJ2-1,TRBV20-1,.,.,CSAIQNEQFF,TGCAGTGCTATTCAGAATGAGCAGTTCTTC
TRBJ2-7,TRBV7-2,TRBD2,.,CASSLDVLAGPREQYF,TGTGCCAGCAGCTTAGATGTTCTAGCGGGGCCCCGGGAGCAGTACTTC
TRBJ1-2,TRBV29-1,.,.,CSVVQFRGYGYTF,TGCAGCGTTGTCCAGTTTAGGGGCTATGGCTACACCTTC
TRBJ2-3,TRBV7-9,.,.,CASSLGGGGPEADTQYF,TGTGCCAGCAGCCTCGGGGGAGGTGGTCCTGAGGCAGATACGCAGTATTTT
TRBJ2-3,TRBV4-2,.,.,CASRGVTDTQYF,TGTGCCAGCAGAGGGGTCACAGATACGCAGTATTTT
TRBJ2-7,TRBV29-1,TRBD2,once,CSVEMGWLAEPSYEQYF,TGCAGCGTTGAGATGGGATGGCTAGCGGAACCCTCCTACGAGCAGTACTTC
TRBJ1-2,TRBV5-1,TRBD1,.,CASSLAGQGVGDGYTF,TGCGCCAGCAGCTTGGCCGGACAGGGGGTAGGGGATGGCTACACCTTC
TRBJ1-4,TRBV6-5,.,.,CASGGESATNEKLFF,TGTGCCAGCGGAGGGGAGTCCGCAACTAATGAAAAACTGTTTTTT
TRBJ2-5,TRBV10-3,TRBD1,.,CAISEGQGARETQYF,TGTGCCATCAGTGAGGGGCAGGGGGCTAGAGAGACCCAGTACTTC
TRBJ2-5,TRBV15,.,few,CATSRDVRETQYF,TGTGCCACCAGCAGAGATGTGCGGGAGACCCAGTACTTC
TRBJ1-6,TRBV12-3/TRBV12-4,.,.,CASSDSSVPLHF,TGTGCCAGCAGCGACAGCTCAGTACCCCTCCACTTT
TRBJ2-5,TRBV4-1,.,.,CASSQGPSFQETQYF,TGCGCCAGCAGCCAAGGTCCTAGTTTCCAAGAGACCCAGTACTTC